A single sample is the source of the 19 T cell receptor beta chains below, sequenced in a study of beta chain features in type 1 diabetes. The isolated RNA, all of it, was reverse transcribed, so expressed TCRB transcripts were what got sequenced. The data were produced by immunoSEQ multiplex PCR, yet TCRdb's version contains in-frame clones alone and is incomplete. In the table there are about 150,000 clones, under 9.5% of which are singletons. What was sequenced was central memory CD4+ T cells from blood. The receptors shown here come from a man aged 18 to 35 in good health.

In this sample, this clone turned up a few times. The rearrangement uses TRBV15 and TRBJ2-5, with 9 bases matching TRBD2. The J call may be incorrect, as the DNA end agrees better with TRBJ2-7. The CDR3 has 15 amino acids. Germline CDR1 reads LNHNV; CDR2 reads YYDKDF (reference sequence). This CDR3 reads CATSREDSGSHEQYF. For the CDR3, the DNA is TGTGCCACCAGCAGGGAGGATAGCGGGAGTCACGAGCAGTACTTC.

This clone was observed many times. The chain recombines TRBV19 with TRBJ2-1; 8 bases fit TRBD1. Germline CDR1 and CDR2: LNHDA and SQIVND (reference sequence). The CDR3 length is 16 residues. J was trimmed by 4 bases and V by 5 bases; bases with no gene match: 10. The CDR3 coding sequence is TGTGCCAGTAGTGCGACAGGGGCTACTGATTACAATGAGCAGTTCTTC. Encoded protein: CASSATGATDYNEQFF.

The chain couples TRBV6-5 to TRBJ1-6; 7 bases agree with TRBD1. The CDR3 spans 16 residues. The germline V gene encodes CDR1 MNHEY and CDR2 SVGAGI. Trimming at V came to 2 bases and at J to 7 bases, leaving 8 bases not matched to a gene. CDR3: CASSYGPGGQNSPLHF. The CDR3 region has the DNA TGTGCCAGCAGTTACGGTCCAGGGGGACAAAATTCACCCCTCCACTTT.

This sequence joins TRBV5-4 and TRBJ2-5; D possibly corresponds to TRBD1 (5 bases). Germline V lookup: CDR1 SGHNT, CDR2 YYREEE (reference sequence). CDR3 length equals 14 residues. V was shortened by 0 bases and J by 4 bases, with 10 bases between the two germline ends. CDR3 DNA: TGTGCCAGCAGCTTGGACCAGGGTCTAGAGACCCAGTACTTC. Its translation: CASSLDQGLETQYF.

Only a few counts were recorded for this clone. The chain employs TRBV4-2 and TRBJ1-1, with D maybe TRBD1 (5 bases). Between the trimmed V and J ends, which lost 5 bases and 1 base, there was a span of 17 bases. This CDR3 has 16 residues. Germline lookup yields CDR1 LGHNA and CDR2 YNFKEQ. As DNA, the CDR3 is TGTGCCAGCAGCGCGGGGACCGGACATGGGAACACTGAAGCTTTCTTT. It codes for CASSAGTGHGNTEAFF.

This clone was seen more than once but under ten times. This sequence joins TRBV9 and TRBJ2-1; 10 positions match TRBD2. V shed 0 bases and J 10 bases; nucleotides not matched to a gene: 7. The length of the CDR3 is 15 residues. The V gene's germline CDR1 is SGDLS and CDR2 YYNGEE. CDR3 bases: TGTGCCAGCAGCGTAGCCGGAACTAGCGGGACCGAGCAGTTCTTC. Its protein is CASSVAGTSGTEQFF.

This clone was counted at least ten times. The V and J genes are TRBV7-9 and TRBJ2-2; D is unresolved. Trimming cost V 6 bases and J 0 bases, with 5 bases left between them. This CDR3 region has 13 residues. Germline-derived CDR1 and CDR2 are SEHNR and FQNEAQ (reference sequence). The CDR3 protein is CASRRTNTGELFF. CDR3 DNA sequence: TGTGCCAGCAGGCGGACGAACACCGGGGAGCTGTTTTTT.

In this sample, this clone turned up a few times. CDR3 region: CASGQTDAVGYTF. Written as DNA, the CDR3 is TGTGCCAGCGGCCAGACAGACGCAGTCGGCTACACCTTC. The V and J genes are TRBV6-5 and TRBJ1-2; a possible D gene is TRBD1 (5 bases). This CDR3 region has 13 residues. CDR1 is MNHEY, CDR2 SVGAGI, per germline. V gave up 8 bases and J gave up 8 bases, with 18 bases separating them.

This clone was counted a few times. The chain recombines TRBV27 with TRBJ1-1; D not resolved. The CDR3 covers 15 residues. V was clipped by 6 bases and J by 1 base, with 15 bases between them. The germline CDR1 and CDR2 sequences are MNHEY and SMNVEV (reference sequence). CDR3 sequence: CASSPFSRANTEAFF. CDR3 bases: TGTGCCAGCAGCCCATTTTCGAGGGCGAACACTGAAGCTTTCTTT.

Turning to this clone: One junction end disagrees with the germline gene, perhaps due to a read error. The chain employs TRBV5-4 and TRBJ2-7, with 13 bases aligning to TRBD2. Germline CDR1 and CDR2: SGHNT and YYREEE (reference sequence). This CDR3 comprises 15 residues. In nucleotides, the CDR3 is TGCGCCAGCAGCCAAGGGACTAGCGGGACCAACGAGCAGTACTTC. This codes for CASSQGTSGTNEQYF. Full variable domain (rest looked up from reference TRBV5-4 and TRBJ2-7): ETGVTQSPTHLIKTRGQQVTLRCSSQSGHNTVSWYQQALGQGPQFIFQYYREEENGRGNFPPRFSGLQFPNYSSELNVNALELDDSALYLCASSQGTSGTNEQYFGPGTRLTVT.

This clone was picked up a small number of times. The V and J genes are TRBV6-5 and TRBJ1-2, with a weak D call TRBD1 (6 bases). Germline assignment: CDR1 MNHEY and CDR2 SVGAGI. CDR3 length: 13 amino acids. Trimming shortened V by 2 bases and J by 9 bases, and 13 bases separated the two germline ends. The CDR3 sequence: CASSYLGGASYTF. The CDR3 DNA is TGTGCCAGCAGTTACCTCGGGGGGGCTAGCTACACCTTC.

This clone was counted ten times or more. The CDR3, as DNA: TGCGCCAGCAGCTTGGAGGCAGGGGTCACCGGGGAGCTGTTTTTT. This translates into CASSLEAGVTGELFF. The gene calls are TRBV5-1 and TRBJ2-2, with D tentatively TRBD1 (6 bases). The CDR3 runs to 15 residues. The germline CDR1 and CDR2 sequences are SGHRS and YFSETQ. Trimming pared 0 bases from V and 4 bases from J, leaving 10 bases between.

This clone appeared a few times. This chain uses TRBV5-6 with TRBJ2-1; D possibly corresponds to TRBD2 (5 bases). The germline gives CDR1 SGHDT, CDR2 YYEEEE. Deletions cut 4 bases from V and 3 bases from J, with 11 bases between. The CDR3 is 14 amino acids. CDR3 sequence reads: CASSGSGNYNEQFF. The DNA for the CDR3 is TGTGCCAGCAGCGGGTCCGGGAACTACAATGAGCAGTTCTTC.

The chain uses TRBV7-6 and TRBJ1-4, with 7 bases matching TRBD1. V lost 5 bases and J lost 4; bases outside the gene matches: 7. Per germline, CDR1 SGHVS and CDR2 FNYEAQ. This CDR3 comprises 15 residues. CDR3 nucleotide sequence: TGTGCCAGCAGCCCCACCGGGACAGTTAATGAAAAACTGTTTTTT. Translated: CASSPTGTVNEKLFF. The whole variable domain, remainder taken from reference TRBV7-6 and TRBJ1-4, is GAGVSQSPRYKVTKRGQDVALRCDPISGHVSLYWYRQALGQGPEFLTYFNYEAQQDKSGLPNDRFSAERPEGSISTLTIQRTEQRDSAMYRCASSPTGTVNEKLFFGSGTQLSVL.

This clone was counted a few times. This chain uses TRBV7-2 with TRBJ1-1; 9 bases map to TRBD1. There are 14 residues in the CDR3. V gave up 5 bases and J gave up 1 base; unmatched junction bases: 2. Germline V lookup: CDR1 SGHTA, CDR2 FQGNSA. CDR3 sequence: CASSMDRGNTEAFF. CDR3 in DNA: TGTGCCAGCAGCATGGACAGGGGGAACACTGAAGCTTTCTTT.

The rearrangement links TRBV4-3 to TRBJ1-6; no clear D. Per the germline V gene, CDR1 is LGHNA and CDR2 is YSLEER. The CDR3 has 17 residues. V dropped 0 bases and J dropped 8 bases, with 17 bases sitting between them. CDR3 coding DNA: TGCGCCAGCAGCCAAGACCCGGGGTCGACGGATGATTCACCCCTCCACTTT. Residues: CASSQDPGSTDDSPLHF.

This clone has just a few counts. V gene TRBV29-1 combines with J gene TRBJ1-1, with D unresolved. Per germline, CDR1 SQVTM and CDR2 ANQGSEA. This CDR3 is 14 amino acids long. V was pared by 3 bases and J by 2 bases, with 13 bases between. The CDR3 nucleotides are TGCAGCGTTGACCCGTCAGGCTATAACACTGAAGCTTTCTTT. Its protein product is CSVDPSGYNTEAFF.

V usage is TRBV29-1 and J usage is TRBJ2-5, with 9 bases identical to TRBD1. With 7 bases clipped from V and 3 bases from J, the junction kept 6 bases outside the gene matches. Germline CDR1 is SQVTM and CDR2 is ANQGSEA. The CDR3 has 13 amino acids. The CDR3 loop is CSARRDREETQYF. As DNA, the CDR3 is TGCAGCGCCCGCCGGGACAGGGAAGAGACCCAGTACTTC.

This clone was picked up a small number of times. The chain uses TRBV30 and TRBJ1-1, with 7 nucleotides matching TRBD1. CDR3 length: 16 residues. Germline lookup yields CDR1 GTSNPN and CDR2 SVGIG (reference sequence). The J segment lost 0 bases and the V segment lost 0 bases, leaving 7 bases of the junction unmatched. DNA for the CDR3: TGTGCCTGGAGTGTATTTCGGGGACAGATGAACACTGAAGCTTTCTTT. This codes for CAWSVFRGQMNTEAFF.